This is a list of T cell receptor beta chains from one sample in a study of cytomegalovirus exposure and HLA in healthy donors. The method was immunoSEQ multiplex PCR; TCRdb's version includes in-frame clones alone and lacks a portion of them. The sample table sets out some 75,000 clones. The sample comprised PBMCs. The origin of the receptors is a boy aged 5 to 17 in good health and CMV-seronegative. CDR3s include the opening cysteine and the closing phenylalanine or tryptophan. Fields, in order: D gene, V gene, J gene, CDR3 DNA, CDR3 protein. A D gene is named only where the DNA matches it firmly.

d_call: NA; v_call: TRBV6-5; j_call: TRBJ1-4; cdr3_nt: TGTGCCAGCAGTTACGGACAGACTGCAACTAATGAAAAACTGTTTTTT; cdr3_aa: CASSYGQTATNEKLFF
d_call: NA; v_call: TRBV9; j_call: TRBJ1-3; cdr3_nt: TGTGCCAGCAGCACGACACAGAGTTCTGGAAACACCATATATTTT; cdr3_aa: CASSTTQSSGNTIYF
d_call: NA; v_call: TRBV4-3; j_call: TRBJ1-1; cdr3_nt: TGCGCCAGCAGCCAAGAAAAAGAAACAAACACTGAAGCTTTCTTT; cdr3_aa: CASSQEKETNTEAFF
d_call: TRBD2; v_call: TRBV5-4; j_call: TRBJ2-1; cdr3_nt: TGTGCCAGCAGCGTAGGGACTAGCTTCGACCCGGGCAATGAGCAGTTCTTC; cdr3_aa: CASSVGTSFDPGNEQFF
d_call: TRBD1; v_call: TRBV6-1; j_call: TRBJ2-1; cdr3_nt: TGTGCCAGCAGTTCCCGGACAGGGGGCTATGCTGAGCAGTTCTTC; cdr3_aa: CASSSRTGGYAEQFF
d_call: NA; v_call: TRBV19; j_call: TRBJ1-1; cdr3_nt: TGTGCCAGTAGCCGAGGCAGGGGCCCCCGGAACACTGAAGCTTTCTTT; cdr3_aa: CASSRGRGPRNTEAFF
d_call: NA; v_call: TRBV13; j_call: TRBJ2-5; cdr3_nt: TGTGCCAGCAGCTCGACAGGCCGGGAGACCCAGTACTTC; cdr3_aa: CASSSTGRETQYF
d_call: NA; v_call: TRBV6-5; j_call: TRBJ1-1; cdr3_nt: TGTGCCAGCAGTTCCGAAGGAGGGTATACTGAAGCTTTCTTT; cdr3_aa: CASSSEGGYTEAFF
d_call: TRBD2; v_call: TRBV7-3; j_call: TRBJ2-3; cdr3_nt: TGTGCCAGTCAGCGGGGGGGTACAGATACGCAGTATTTT; cdr3_aa: CASQRGGTDTQYF
d_call: NA; v_call: TRBV6-5; j_call: TRBJ1-2; cdr3_nt: TGTGCCAGCAGTTACTCGTGGAGCTATGGCTACACCTTC; cdr3_aa: CASSYSWSYGYTF
d_call: TRBD1; v_call: TRBV5-1; j_call: TRBJ2-2; cdr3_nt: TGCGCCAGCAGCTGGAAAACACAGGGGGTGGACACCGGGGAGCTGTTTTTT; cdr3_aa: CASSWKTQGVDTGELFF
d_call: NA; v_call: TRBV5-1; j_call: TRBJ2-7; cdr3_nt: TGCGCCAGCAGCCTTCCCTCCTACGAGCAGTACTTC; cdr3_aa: CASSLPSYEQYF
d_call: NA; v_call: TRBV25-1; j_call: TRBJ1-6; cdr3_nt: TGTGCCAGCAGTGAGCAGGGGAGATCACCCCTCCACTTT; cdr3_aa: CASSEQGRSPLHF
d_call: TRBD1; v_call: TRBV18; j_call: TRBJ2-7; cdr3_nt: TGTGCCAGCTCACAGACAGGGCTCGAGCAGTACTTC; cdr3_aa: CASSQTGLEQYF
d_call: TRBD1; v_call: TRBV4-1; j_call: TRBJ2-6; cdr3_nt: TGCGCCAGCAGAGGTGACAGGGCCGATTCGGGGGCCAACGTCCTGACTTTC; cdr3_aa: CASRGDRADSGANVLTF
d_call: TRBD1; v_call: TRBV29-1; j_call: TRBJ1-1; cdr3_nt: TGCAGCGTCGGAACAGGGGGCAGGTATCCTGCTGAAGCTTTCTTT; cdr3_aa: CSVGTGGRYPAEAFF
d_call: NA; v_call: TRBV5-1; j_call: TRBJ2-1; cdr3_nt: TGCGCCAGCAGACAAGGACAAGGTGAGCAGTTCTTC; cdr3_aa: CASRQGQGEQFF